These 26 T cell receptor beta chains were sequenced from one sample in a study of blood T cells in healthy people across ages. With a J-beta primer mix and a sample-barcoded 5' primer, a second PCR ran about 7 to 12 cycles. TCRdb re-analysed the 5' RACE reads in MiXCR, keeping a single row per CDR3 protein. This table has 1,500,000 or so distinct CDR3 sequences, roughly 43% appearing once. The sample comprised blood. Receptors were obtained from a woman aged 18-30 years in good health.

There are many counts of this clonotype. The CDR3 nucleotides read TGTGCCATCAGTGAGTGGACAGACAATGAGCAGTTCTTC. Residues: CAISEWTDNEQFF. The V gene is TRBV10-3, the J gene TRBJ2-1; TRBD1 is a possible D gene (6 bases). CDR3 length equals 13 residues. The V gene's germline CDR1 is ENHRY and CDR2 SYGVKD. V shed 1 base and J shed 5 bases, with 6 bases lying between them.

The CDR3 nucleotides are TGCGCCAGCAGCTTGGGGCTAGCCAGTGACAATGAGCAGTTCTTC. Its protein product is CASSLGLASDNEQFF. The gene calls are TRBV5-1 and TRBJ2-1, with D possibly being TRBD2 (5 bases). V lost 0 bases and J 5 bases, leaving 12 bases between the germline ends. The germline gives CDR1 SGHRS, CDR2 YFSETQ. This CDR3 has 15 amino acids.

This clonotype was counted only a few times. The chain employs TRBV18 and TRBJ2-7; D may correspond to TRBD1 or TRBD2 (5 bases each). V lost 2 bases, J lost 3 bases, and 17 bases lay in between. Germline loops: CDR1 KGHSH, CDR2 LQKENI. The CDR3 sequence is 16 residues long. CDR3 in amino acids: CASSPFDAGRGYEQYF. CDR3 nucleotides: TGTGCCAGCTCACCATTCGACGCGGGTAGGGGCTACGAGCAGTACTTC.

The chain uses TRBV4-3 and TRBJ2-5; 10 bases are shared with TRBD1. V lost 0 bases and J lost 11; bases outside the gene matches: 12. The germline V gene has CDR1 LGHNA and CDR2 YSLEER. This CDR3 contains 16 residues. CDR3 nucleotide sequence: TGCGCCAGCAGCCAAGAAAGACAGGGGGCTGGGAATGAGCAGTACTTC. It is translated as CASSQERQGAGNEQYF.

The chain has TRBV3-1 and TRBJ2-3; D is unclear. CDR1 is LGHDT, CDR2 YNNKEL, per germline (reference sequence). The CDR3 is 13 residues long. The germline V and J ends were trimmed by 1 base and 4 bases, with 6 bases remaining between them. The chain's CDR3 is CASSQGLPDTQYF. Here the CDR3 DNA reads TGTGCCAGCAGCCAAGGGCTACCAGATACGCAGTATTTT.

The chain recombines TRBV18 with TRBJ1-2; the match to TRBD1 covers 9 bases. CDR1 KGHSH and CDR2 LQKENI come from the germline V gene. The CDR3 extends over 14 amino acids. Unmatched junction bases numbered 8, after V lost 4 bases and J lost 8 bases. CDR3 in amino acids: CASSRGQGWEGYTF. CDR3 in DNA: TGTGCCAGCTCACGGGGACAGGGCTGGGAAGGCTACACCTTC.

This clonotype was recorded at least ten times. A read error may produce the germline difference seen at one junction end. The chain links TRBV3-1 to TRBJ2-1, with D tentatively TRBD1 (5 bases). The CDR3 sequence is 11 residues long. Germline CDR1 and CDR2: LGHDT and YNNKEL (reference sequence). The CDR3: CASSQGAEQFF. CDR3 nucleotide sequence: TGCGCCAGCAGCCAAGGGGCTGAGCAGTTCTTC.

The rearrangement joins TRBV11-2 to TRBJ2-2, with 12 bases fitting TRBD1. The CDR3 consists of 16 residues. V was clipped by 5 bases and J by 6 bases; unmatched bases: 7. Germline values: CDR1 SGHAT, CDR2 FQNNGV. The chain's CDR3 is CASSRRGQGASGELFF. In nucleotides, the CDR3 is TGTGCCAGCAGCCGAAGGGGACAGGGGGCGTCCGGGGAGCTGTTTTTT.

This sequence joins TRBV6-2 or TRBV6-3 and TRBJ2-1, with TRBD2 as a possible D gene (6 bases). The germline V and J ends were trimmed by 7 bases and 8 bases, with 15 bases remaining between them. The CDR3 totals 13 residues. Germline loops: CDR1 MNHEY, CDR2 SVGEGT. DNA of the CDR3: TGTGCCAGCAAGGTTGGAGGGAAAGATGAGCAGTTCTTC. Protein product: CASKVGGKDEQFF.

This sequence joins TRBV5-1 and TRBJ2-2; D might be TRBD2 (5 bases). Germline V CDR1 and CDR2: SGHRS, YFSETQ. Trimming removed 0 bases at V and 2 bases at J, with 23 bases between. The CDR3 totals 20 residues. The CDR3: CASSLAVGRKLTINTGELFF. For the CDR3, the DNA is TGCGCCAGCAGCTTGGCCGTAGGGAGAAAACTCACGATTAACACCGGGGAGCTGTTTTTT. Combining the CDR3 with reference TRBV5-1 and TRBJ2-2 gives the whole variable domain KAGVTQTPRYLIKTRGQQVTLSCSPISGHRSVSWYQQTPGQGLQFLFEYFSETQRNKGNFPGRFSGRQFSNSRSEMNVSTLELGDSALYLCASSLAVGRKLTINTGELFFGEGSRLTVL.

This chain connects TRBV7-3 to TRBJ1-2; D not resolved. The V end lost 0 bases, the J end lost 4 bases, and 9 bases lay between the germline ends. CDR3 length equals 14 residues. The V gene's germline CDR1 is SGHTA and CDR2 FQGTGA. The CDR3 coding sequence is TGTGCCAGCAGCTTAACCGGGTTTGGCTATGGCTACACCTTC. Protein sequence: CASSLTGFGYGYTF.

The V gene is TRBV9, the J gene TRBJ2-3; D call uncertain. V was shortened by 4 bases and J by 4 bases, with 13 bases between the two germline ends. Germline CDR1 and CDR2: SGDLS and YYNGEE. This CDR3 region has 14 residues. The CDR3 region is CASSPWGSPDTQYF. The CDR3 coding sequence is TGTGCCAGCAGCCCCTGGGGTAGCCCAGATACGCAGTATTTT.

Only a few counts were recorded for this clonotype. The V call is TRBV29-1, the J call TRBJ2-7, with 11 bases aligning to TRBD2. V shed 5 bases, J shed 2 bases, and the junction held 5 bases outside the gene matches. The CDR3 totals 14 residues. Germline CDR1 reads SQVTM; CDR2 reads ANQGSEA. CDR3 sequence: CSVSPGLAAYEQYF. As DNA, the CDR3 is TGCAGCGTTTCGCCGGGACTAGCGGCCTACGAGCAGTACTTC.

The genes are TRBV6-6 and TRBJ1-1; weak D call: TRBD1 (6 bases). The V and J ends lost 5 bases and 2 bases respectively, with 12 bases between them. The CDR3 spans 14 residues. Germline V gene data show CDR1 as MNHNY and CDR2 as SVGAGI (reference sequence). The CDR3 DNA reads as TGTGCCAGCAGTAAACAGGGACCAAACACTGAAGCTTTCTTT. Its protein product is CASSKQGPNTEAFF.

The J gene is TRBJ2-7, the V gene TRBV29-1; D is unresolved. V gave up 4 bases and J gave up 9 bases, with 13 bases separating them. The CDR3 spans 11 residues. Germline V lookup: CDR1 SQVTM, CDR2 ANQGSEA. The CDR3 sequence is CSVAAYNAQYF. Written as DNA, the CDR3 is TGCAGCGTTGCGGCTTACAATGCGCAGTACTTC.

The J gene is TRBJ2-7, the V gene TRBV7-9, with a possible D match to TRBD1 (5 bases). The length of the CDR3 is 15 residues. The germline gives CDR1 SEHNR, CDR2 FQNEAQ (reference sequence). V was trimmed by 1 base and J by 10 bases, leaving 20 bases between them. CDR3 residues: CASSLGHGRDEPQYF. In nucleotides, the CDR3 is TGTGCCAGCAGCTTAGGGCATGGCAGGGATGAGCCCCAGTACTTC.

The chain uses TRBV5-1 and TRBJ2-1; TRBD2 might be the D (6 bases). Germline V gene data show CDR1 as SGHRS and CDR2 as YFSETQ. V lost 0 bases to trimming and J lost 0 bases, with 10 bases between them. CDR3 length: 16 amino acids. In nucleotides, the CDR3 is TGCGCCAGCAGCTTGGGCGGGACCACCTCCTACAATGAGCAGTTCTTC. This translates into CASSLGGTTSYNEQFF.

This clonotype was seen at least ten times. The V and J genes are TRBV20-1 and TRBJ2-5; TRBD2 matches at 10 bases. This CDR3 comprises 12 residues. Germline CDR1 is DFQATT and CDR2 is SNEGSKA (reference sequence). J lost 5 bases, V lost 5 bases, and 2 bases had no gene match. CDR3 residues: CSAGTSDETQYF. CDR3 sequence (DNA): TGCAGTGCTGGGACTAGCGACGAGACCCAGTACTTC.

The rearrangement uses TRBV7-2 and TRBJ2-1, with D perhaps matching TRBD2 (5 bases). Germline loops: CDR1 SGHTA, CDR2 FQGNSA. This CDR3 spans 12 amino acids. V was clipped by 5 bases and J by 10 bases, with 12 bases between them. The CDR3 here is CASSTRTGEQFF. Written as DNA, the CDR3 is TGTGCCAGCAGCACGAGGACGGGAGAGCAGTTCTTC.

This clonotype was detected only a few times. The rearrangement links TRBV20-1 to TRBJ2-5; the D is unclear. V shed 5 bases and J shed 5 bases, with 12 bases lying between them. The CDR3 has 12 amino acids. CDR1 and CDR2 (germline): DFQATT, SNEGSKA (reference sequence). CDR3 residues: CSAGLSWETQYF. CDR3 DNA sequence: TGCAGTGCTGGCCTTTCGTGGGAGACCCAGTACTTC.

The chain joins TRBV12-5 to TRBJ1-6; D gene ambiguous. This CDR3 spans 20 amino acids. Per the germline V gene, CDR1 is LGHNT and CDR2 is FRNRAP. Trimming pared 2 bases from V and 0 bases from J, leaving 20 bases between. This CDR3 is CASGLLGIVGKSSYNSPLHF. The CDR3 coding sequence is TGTGCTAGTGGTTTGTTGGGAATCGTGGGAAAAAGCTCCTATAATTCACCCCTCCACTTT.

This clonotype was counted only a few times. This rearrangement joins TRBV3-1 to TRBJ1-2, with TRBD1 matching over 7 bases. The J segment lost 0 bases and the V segment lost 1 base, leaving 8 bases of the junction unmatched. This CDR3 has 17 amino acids. Germline CDR1 reads LGHDT; CDR2 reads YNNKEL (reference sequence). CDR3 protein: CASSQVVNRGANYGYTF. CDR3 DNA: TGTGCCAGCAGCCAAGTTGTGAACAGGGGAGCTAACTATGGCTACACCTTC.

The rearrangement uses TRBV7-9 and TRBJ2-1; D gene unclear. The J call may be faulty, since TRBJ2-7 better matches the DNA end. The CDR3 length is 16 residues. Germline CDR1 and CDR2: SEHNR and FQNEAQ (reference sequence). The CDR3 region has the DNA TGTGCCAGCAGTAGTACACAGTTCCACTCCTACAATGAGCAGTACTTC. Protein sequence: CASSSTQFHSYNEQYF.

This clonotype was seen more than once but under ten times. V gene TRBV20-1 combines with J gene TRBJ1-1; TRBD1 agrees at 7 bases. The germline CDR1 and CDR2 sequences are DFQATT and SNEGSKA (reference sequence). This CDR3 region has 15 residues. Trimming at V came to 0 bases and at J to 1 base, leaving 5 bases not matched to a gene. The CDR3 spells CSAREGDSTNTEAFF. The CDR3 nucleotides are TGCAGTGCTAGAGAAGGGGACAGTACGAACACTGAAGCTTTCTTT.

The rearrangement joins TRBV7-8 to TRBJ2-6; TRBD1 might be the D (5 bases). Trimming shortened V by 5 bases and J by 4 bases, and 21 bases separated the two germline ends. CDR3 length: 18 amino acids. Germline lookup yields CDR1 SGHVS and CDR2 FQNEAQ. The CDR3 DNA reads TGTGCCAGCAGCCGCGATCCTTTCCCAGGGTCCGGGGCCAACGTCCTGACTTTC. Protein: CASSRDPFPGSGANVLTF.

Regarding this clonotype: This may be a read error: a much more frequent sequence differs by one nucleotide. V gene TRBV29-1 combines with J gene TRBJ2-4; the D gene could be TRBD1 or TRBD2 (7 bases each). The CDR3 totals 11 residues. The germline CDR1 and CDR2 sequences are SQVTM and ANQGSEA. Trimming took 4 bases from V and 13 from J, leaving 14 bases between them. DNA for the CDR3: TGCAGCGTTGGACAGGGAGGGGACCAGTACTTC. It codes for CSVGQGGDQYF. The full variable domain, with the rest looked up from reference TRBV29-1 and TRBJ2-4, is SAVISQKPSRDICQRGTSLTIQCQVDSQVTMMFWYRQQPGQSLTLIATANQGSEATYESGFVIDKFPISRPNLTFSTLTVSNMSPEDSSIYLCSVGQGGDQYFGAGTRLSVL.